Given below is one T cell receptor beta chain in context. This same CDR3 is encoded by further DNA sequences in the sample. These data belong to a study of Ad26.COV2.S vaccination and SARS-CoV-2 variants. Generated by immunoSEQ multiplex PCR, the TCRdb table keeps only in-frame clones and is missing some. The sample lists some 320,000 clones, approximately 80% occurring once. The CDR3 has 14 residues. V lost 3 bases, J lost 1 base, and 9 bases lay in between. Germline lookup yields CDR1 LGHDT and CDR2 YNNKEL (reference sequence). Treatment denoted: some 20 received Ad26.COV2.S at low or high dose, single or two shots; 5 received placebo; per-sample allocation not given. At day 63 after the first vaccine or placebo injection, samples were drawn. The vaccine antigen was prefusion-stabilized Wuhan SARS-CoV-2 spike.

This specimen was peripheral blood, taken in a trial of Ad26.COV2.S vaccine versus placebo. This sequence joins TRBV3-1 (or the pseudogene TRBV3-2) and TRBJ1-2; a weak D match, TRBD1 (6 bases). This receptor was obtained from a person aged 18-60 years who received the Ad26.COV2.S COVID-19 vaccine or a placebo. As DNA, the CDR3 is TGTGCCAGCAGCCACAGGACAGATAACTATGGCTACACCTTC. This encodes CASSHRTDNYGYTF.